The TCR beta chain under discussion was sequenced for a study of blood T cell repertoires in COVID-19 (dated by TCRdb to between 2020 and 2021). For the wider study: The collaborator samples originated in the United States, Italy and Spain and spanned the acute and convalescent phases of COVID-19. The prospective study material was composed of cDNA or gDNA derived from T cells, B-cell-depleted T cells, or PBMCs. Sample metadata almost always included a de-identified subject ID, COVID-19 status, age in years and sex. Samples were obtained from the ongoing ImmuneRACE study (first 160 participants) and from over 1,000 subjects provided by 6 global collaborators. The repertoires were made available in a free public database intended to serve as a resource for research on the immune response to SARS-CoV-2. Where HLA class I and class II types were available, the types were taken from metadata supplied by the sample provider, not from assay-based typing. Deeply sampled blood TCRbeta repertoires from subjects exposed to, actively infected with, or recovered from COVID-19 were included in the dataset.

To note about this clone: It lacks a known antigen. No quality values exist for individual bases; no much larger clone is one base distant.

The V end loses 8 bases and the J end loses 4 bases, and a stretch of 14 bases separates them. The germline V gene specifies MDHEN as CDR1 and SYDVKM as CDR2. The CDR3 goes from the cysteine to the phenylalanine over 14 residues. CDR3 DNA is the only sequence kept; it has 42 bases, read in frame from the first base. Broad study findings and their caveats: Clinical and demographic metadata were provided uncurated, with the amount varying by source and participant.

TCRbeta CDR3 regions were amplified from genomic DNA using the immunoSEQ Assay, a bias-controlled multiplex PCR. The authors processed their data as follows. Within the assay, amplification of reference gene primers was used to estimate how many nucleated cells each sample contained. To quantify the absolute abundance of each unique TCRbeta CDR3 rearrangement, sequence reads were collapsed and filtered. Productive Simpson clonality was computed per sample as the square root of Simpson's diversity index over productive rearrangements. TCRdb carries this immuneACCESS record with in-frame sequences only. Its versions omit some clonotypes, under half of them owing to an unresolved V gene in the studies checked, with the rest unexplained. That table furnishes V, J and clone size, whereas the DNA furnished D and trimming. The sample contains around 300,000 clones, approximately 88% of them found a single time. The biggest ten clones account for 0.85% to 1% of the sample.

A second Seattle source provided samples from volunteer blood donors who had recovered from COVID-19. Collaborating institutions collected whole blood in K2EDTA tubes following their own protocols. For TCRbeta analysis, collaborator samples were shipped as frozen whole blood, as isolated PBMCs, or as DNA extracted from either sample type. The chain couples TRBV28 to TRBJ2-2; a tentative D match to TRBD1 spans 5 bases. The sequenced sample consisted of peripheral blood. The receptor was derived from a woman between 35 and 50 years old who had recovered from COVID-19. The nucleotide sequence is TGTGCCAGCGGACCTCAGGGTTTCACCGGGGAGCTGTTTTTT. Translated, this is CASGPQGFTGELFF.